The 8 T cell receptor beta chains in this list originate from one sample, sequenced in a study of blood T cell repertoires in COVID-19. The repertoire was sequenced with immunoSEQ multiplex PCR; TCRdb's copy has only in-frame clones and lacks some. The sample contains 190,000 or so clones, 88% of which appear only once. The sample taken for sequencing was peripheral blood. These receptors all stem from a woman aged 25 to 45 with acute or convalescent COVID-19.

The chain joins TRBV19 to TRBJ2-3; 10 positions agree with TRBD2. V lost 4 bases to trimming and J lost 4 bases; unmatched junction nucleotides: 5. The CDR3 has 15 residues. Germline V gene lookup returns CDR1 LNHDA and CDR2 SQIVND (reference sequence). CDR3 protein: CASSTTSGVADTQYF. The CDR3 nucleotides are TGTGCCAGTAGTACCACTAGCGGGGTCGCAGATACGCAGTATTTT.

The rearrangement joins TRBV9 to TRBJ2-2; 11 bases fit TRBD2. The CDR3 sequence is 19 residues long. The ends lost 0 bases at V and 4 bases at J; junction bases unmatched: 11. In germline, CDR1 is SGDLS, CDR2 YYNGEE. CDR3 sequence: CASSVAFPGTSGFTGELFF. The CDR3 region has the DNA TGTGCCAGCAGCGTAGCCTTTCCTGGGACTAGCGGATTCACCGGGGAGCTGTTTTTT.

The chain has TRBV5-1 and TRBJ2-1; perhaps TRBD2 as D (6 bases). The length of the CDR3 is 17 residues. V lost 0 bases and J 0 bases, leaving 13 bases between the germline ends. The germline V gene has CDR1 SGHRS and CDR2 YFSETQ. CDR3 coding DNA: TGCGCCAGCAGCTTGGCGAATAGCGGTTACTCCTACAATGAGCAGTTCTTC. Encoded protein: CASSLANSGYSYNEQFF.

The genes are TRBV19 and TRBJ2-7, with TRBD1 matching 7 bases. CDR3 length: 14 amino acids. Germline CDR1 is LNHDA and CDR2 is SQIVND (reference sequence). Trimming took 5 bases from V and 3 from J; bases not matched to a gene: 7. The CDR3 reads CASSPGTEFYEQYF. The DNA for the CDR3 is TGTGCCAGTAGTCCCGGGACAGAGTTCTACGAGCAGTACTTC.

Regarding this clone: One base away lies a much larger clone, so this may be a sequencing read error. Additional DNA sequences in this sample encode the identical CDR3. The gene calls are TRBV6-1 and TRBJ1-2; a possible D gene is TRBD1 (5 bases). This CDR3 is 14 amino acids long. Per the germline V gene, CDR1 is MNHNS and CDR2 is SASEGT. The ends were cut back, 2 bases at V and 1 base at J, with 8 bases in the middle. The CDR3 DNA sequence: TGTGCCAGCAGTGAAATGGGACTTAACTATGGCTACACCTTC. Translation: CASSEMGLNYGYTF.

DNA for the CDR3: TGTGCCAGCAGCTCAGACAGCGAAGAATGGGAGGGCACAGATACGCAGTATTTT. Translation: CASSSDSEEWEGTDTQYF. The chain couples TRBV7-9 to TRBJ2-3; TRBD2 might be the D (6 bases). Trimming removed 4 bases from V and 1 base from J, with 21 bases in between. The V gene's germline CDR1 is SEHNR and CDR2 FQNEAQ (reference sequence). The CDR3 totals 18 residues.

This chain uses TRBV7-8 with TRBJ1-2; D possibly corresponds to TRBD1 (5 bases). The germline V gene has CDR1 SGHVS and CDR2 FQNEAQ. V was pared by 1 base and J by 2 bases, with 8 bases between. The CDR3 spans 14 residues. CDR3 loop: CASSLETANYGYTF. The CDR3 nucleotides read TGTGCCAGCAGCTTAGAGACAGCGAACTATGGCTACACCTTC.

This clone was seen only a few times. V is TRBV30 and J is TRBJ1-3, with D unclear. Germline lookup yields CDR1 GTSNPN and CDR2 SVGIG (reference sequence). V was cut by 5 bases and J by 9 bases, with 11 bases left in between. The CDR3 runs to 11 residues. The CDR3 DNA is TGTGCCTGGGCGGCCAGCGCCACCATATATTTT. Amino acids: CAWAASATIYF.